One and the same sample provided the 7 T cell receptor beta chains below, sequenced in a study of T cell repertoires in cytomegalovirus infection. TCRdb independently ran MiXCR on the reads; one entry per CDR3 protein. The data hold over 120,000 distinct CDR3 sequences, with over 25% observed a single time. These receptors lack a known antigen. This specimen was CD8+ T cells from cultured PBMCs, taken from culture after CMV antigen stimulation. Receptors were obtained from a human donor in good health (CMV status not recorded). Some clones in this sample may be carry-over from other donors' samples.

This clonotype was picked up many times. The gene calls are TRBV12-3 or TRBV12-4 and TRBJ2-1, with no clear D. This CDR3 has 15 amino acids. The V end lost 6 bases, the J end lost 3 bases, and 15 bases lay between the germline ends. The CDR3 reads CASSQALSGYNEQFF. The DNA of the CDR3 is TGTGCCAGCAGCCAAGCCTTATCGGGCTACAATGAGCAGTTCTTC.

This clonotype was seen at least ten times. This chain joins TRBV7-6 and TRBJ2-2, with a weak D call TRBD1 (6 bases). The germline V gene has CDR1 SGHVS and CDR2 FNYEAQ. Trimming cost V 1 base and J 5 bases, with 11 bases left between them. The CDR3 totals 15 residues. CDR3 protein: CASSLEGQPTGELFF. The CDR3 bases are TGTGCCAGCAGCTTAGAAGGACAGCCGACCGGGGAGCTGTTTTTT.

The CDR3, as DNA: TGTGCCAGCACCCAGCTAGCGCGAGGCACCGGGGAGCTGTTTTTT. Its translation is CASTQLARGTGELFF. V is TRBV6-5 and J is TRBJ2-2, with TRBD2 as a possible D gene (6 bases). The CDR3 extends over 15 amino acids. Trimming shortened V by 7 bases and J by 4 bases, and 16 bases separated the two germline ends. The germline V gene encodes CDR1 MNHEY and CDR2 SVGAGI.

A few counts support this clonotype. The CDR3 sequence is CATSDLSGGTDTQYF. CDR3 coding DNA: TGTGCCACCAGTGATTTGTCAGGAGGGACAGATACGCAGTATTTT. This chain links TRBV24-1 with TRBJ2-3, with D tentatively TRBD2 (6 bases). Between the trimmed V and J ends, which lost 0 bases and 3 bases, there was a span of 9 bases. The germline CDR1 and CDR2 sequences are KGHDR and SFDVKD. The CDR3 length is 15 residues.

V and J are TRBV5-8 and TRBJ2-1; D uncertain. Germline CDR1 and CDR2: SGHTS and YDEGEE. V was trimmed by 4 bases and J by 8 bases, leaving 19 bases between them. This CDR3 has 15 amino acids. Here the CDR3 DNA reads TGTGCCAGCAGCCTTTGGGTCACGCAGTTGCATGAGCAGTTCTTC. Amino acids: CASSLWVTQLHEQFF.

This clonotype was detected once. The chain joins TRBV7-6 to TRBJ2-7; TRBD2 matches at 7 bases. CDR1 and CDR2 from the germline V gene are SGHVS and FNYEAQ. This CDR3 spans 17 amino acids. The V segment lost 4 bases and the J segment 0 bases; nucleotides outside the gene matches: 12. Here the CDR3 DNA reads TGTGCCAGCAGCTATGGGGGGGGAACTAGAAGCTCCTACGAGCAGTACTTC. Its translation is CASSYGGGTRSSYEQYF.

V and J are TRBV28 and TRBJ2-7, with 7 bases aligning to TRBD1. CDR3 length equals 16 residues. Per the germline V gene, CDR1 is MDHEN and CDR2 is SYDVKM. J lost 6 bases, V lost 1 base, and 12 bases had no gene match. The CDR3 DNA sequence: TGTGCCAGCAGTTTATTCGGTCGGGGACAGATACTCGAGCAGTACTTC. This translates into CASSLFGRGQILEQYF. The full variable domain, in which reference TRBV28 and TRBJ2-7 provide the parts outside the CDR3, is DVKVTQSSRYLVKRTGEKVFLECVQDMDHENMFWYRQDPGLGLRLIYFSYDVKMKEKGDIPEGYSVSREKKERFSLILESASTNQTSMYLCASSLFGRGQILEQYFGPGTRLTVT.